The rows below give T cell receptor beta chains drawn from one sample of a study of cytomegalovirus exposure and HLA in healthy donors. The method was immunoSEQ multiplex PCR; TCRdb's version includes in-frame clones alone and lacks a portion of them. The sample includes 55,000 to 65,000 clones, roughly 90% of them seen just once. The specimen was PBMCs. The receptors shown here come from a man younger than 35 in good health and CMV-seronegative. Each CDR3 is given with its conserved first and last residue. A D gene is named only where the DNA matches it firmly. Some rows mark clone size as missing; the rest say once, few, many or name a class of expanded clone.

TRBJ2-7 | . | TRBV5-5 | TRBD2 | TGTGCCAGCAGCTTGGGTCCTAGCGGGAGGGCAGACTCGGAGCAGTACTTC | CASSLGPSGRADSEQYF
TRBJ2-1 | once | TRBV28 | . | TGTGCCAGCAGTTCTCAACAGAATGAGCAGTTCTTC | CASSSQQNEQFF
TRBJ1-4 | . | TRBV28 | . | TGTGCCAGCAGTTTTGGGACAACTGAAAAACTGTTTTTT | CASSFGTTEKLFF
TRBJ1-2 | . | TRBV5-1 | TRBD1 | TGCGCCAGCAGCTTGGCGGGGGACAGGGCTCTTGGCTACACCTTC | CASSLAGDRALGYTF
TRBJ2-1 | few | TRBV7-2 | . | TGTGCCAGCAGCTTGACGGGAGAAATCTACAATGAGCAGTTCTTC | CASSLTGEIYNEQFF
TRBJ1-1 | few | TRBV2 | . | TGTGCCAGCAGTGATTACTTGGTAGGGGGCACTGAAGCTTTCTTT | CASSDYLVGGTEAFF
TRBJ1-2 | . | TRBV28 | . | TGTGCCAGCAGTACCCCCTTTGCGGGGGTAACTACTAACTATGGCTACACCTTC | CASSTPFAGVTTNYGYTF
TRBJ1-1 | . | TRBV2 | . | TGTGCCAGCAGTGAACGCGGGGCAGCAATGAACACTGAAGCTTTCTTT | CASSERGAAMNTEAFF
TRBJ2-1 | . | TRBV2 | . | TGTGCCAGCAGTGCATATGGAGGGGAGCAGTTCTTC | CASSAYGGEQFF
TRBJ2-2 | . | TRBV19 | . | TGTGCCAGTAGTATAGCCCGGGGTGGGGGCGAACACGGGGAGCTGTTTTTT | CASSIARGGGEHGELFF
TRBJ1-5 | . | TRBV6-5 | . | TGTGCCAGCAGTTCTTCTTCAGGGAATCAGCCCCAGCATTTT | CASSSSSGNQPQHF
TRBJ2-7 | . | TRBV27 | TRBD1 | TGTGCCAGCAGAGGACAGGGGAGATACGAGCAGTACTTC | CASRGQGRYEQYF
TRBJ2-1 | . | TRBV15 | TRBD1 | TGTGCCACCAGCAGATACACAGGGGGCAGTTACAATGAGCAGTTCTTC | CATSRYTGGSYNEQFF
TRBJ2-5 | . | TRBV7-8 | TRBD2 | TGTGCCAGCAGCCGCCTTGGGTCTAGCGGGAGAGGAGGGACCCAGTACTTC | CASSRLGSSGRGGTQYF
TRBJ2-5 | . | TRBV5-4 | . | TGTGCCAGCAGCTTGTCTTGGAGGTCAGAGACCCAGTACTTC | CASSLSWRSETQYF
TRBJ2-7 | . | TRBV5-4 | . | TGTGCCAGCAGCCCCGGGAGCTCCTACGAGCAGTACTTC | CASSPGSSYEQYF
TRBJ1-1 | . | TRBV18 | . | TGTGCCAGCTCACAGGACAGGAACACTGAAGCTTTCTTT | CASSQDRNTEAFF
TRBJ1-2 | . | TRBV5-1 | . | . | CASSSSTGSIYGYTF
TRBJ2-2 | . | TRBV25-1 | . | TGTGCCAGCAGTGAATCCCAACGTCCGGGCGGGGAGCTGTTTTTT | CASSESQRPGGELFF
TRBJ2-7 | . | TRBV7-9 | TRBD2 | TGTGCCAGCAGCTTGTTAGCGGGGCCTGTCTTCGAGCAGTACTTC | CASSLLAGPVFEQYF
TRBJ2-2 | . | TRBV11-2 | . | TGTGCCAGCAGCTTAGCCCTTAGGGCTGAGGGCGGGGAGCTGTTTTTT | CASSLALRAEGGELFF
TRBJ1-1 | . | TRBV4-1 | . | TGCGCCAGCAGCCAAGACGGGGAGTGGACTGAAGCTTTCTTT | CASSQDGEWTEAFF
TRBJ2-7 | . | TRBV7-2 | . | TGTGCCAGCAGCTTAGGGCCCTCGGGAGAGCAGTACTTC | CASSLGPSGEQYF
TRBJ2-1 | . | TRBV2 | TRBD2 | TGTGCCAGCAGTGGACTAGCGGGGCGAAGCTCCTACAATGAGCAGTTCTTC | CASSGLAGRSSYNEQFF
TRBJ2-1 | . | TRBV11-1 | . | TGTGCCAGCAGCTTAGCCCTTTACAATGAGCAGTTCTTC | CASSLALYNEQFF
TRBJ2-7 | once | TRBV5-1 | TRBD1 | TGCGCCAGCAGCATTGGGACAGCTCCCCTGGGGTACGAGCAGTACTTC | CASSIGTAPLGYEQYF
TRBJ2-2 | . | TRBV28 | . | TGTGCCAGCAGGGCCTTTTCAGCCGGGGAGCTGTTTTTT | CASRAFSAGELFF
TRBJ2-3 | . | TRBV29-1 | TRBD2 | TGCAGCTTCGAATCAGAACTAGCGTTGCGAGATACGCAGTATTTT | CSFESELALRDTQYF
TRBJ2-5 | . | TRBV2 | . | TGTGCCAGCAGTGAAAACAGTGAGACCCAGTACTTC | CASSENSETQYF
TRBJ2-5 | . | TRBV5-1 | . | TGCGCCAGCAGCTTGGACTCCCTACAAGAGACCCAGTACTTC | CASSLDSLQETQYF
TRBJ2-3 | . | TRBV5-4 | TRBD2 | TGTGCCAGCAGTTGGGGGCCCGGGACTAGAGCAGATACGCAGTATTTT | CASSWGPGTRADTQYF
TRBJ2-1 | . | TRBV9 | . | TGTGCCAGCAGCGTAGCGGCGCCCAGCCAGGGGTCCTACAATGAGCAGTTCTTC | CASSVAAPSQGSYNEQFF
TRBJ2-1 | . | TRBV19 | TRBD2 | TGTGCCAGTCGGGCGGGAGCCCTATCCTACAATGAGCAGTTCTTC | CASRAGALSYNEQFF
TRBJ2-2 | . | TRBV28 | TRBD1 | TGTGCCAGCAGGCTACAGGGGGCGTACACCGGGGAGCTGTTTTTT | CASRLQGAYTGELFF
TRBJ2-5 | once | TRBV7-2 | . | TGTGCCAGCAGCTCACCAGGGAAAGAGACCCAGTACTTC | CASSSPGKETQYF